One sample yielded the 30 T cell receptor beta chains listed below, sequenced in a study of T cells in Graves' hyperthyroidism and ophthalmopathy (dated by TCRdb to between 2018 and 2021). The library was built by means of multiplex PCR. The instrument was an Illumina HiSeq 2000. Amplification of TCR beta CDR3 regions was carried out from RNA transcripts. For the first round of RT-PCR on the TCR CDR3, the HTBI primer set was used together with the Qiagen OneStep RT-PCR kit. TCRdb ran its own pipeline on the public reads, namely fastp trimming at Q25 and MiXCR clone calling, and kept in-frame beta chains. Merged by CDR3 protein, the rows form single entries marked with the most common genes and DNA. This sample is represented by under 350,000 distinct CDR3 sequences; roughly a fifth of them were singletons. The biggest ten clones account for around 45% of the sample. The sequenced sample consisted of blood. These receptors originate from a woman aged 45 to 65 with Graves' hyperthyroidism.

The chain has TRBV19 and TRBJ1-3; D remains unclear. Trimming took 3 bases from V and 1 from J, leaving 7 bases between them. Germline V gene data show CDR1 as LNHDA and CDR2 as SQIVND (reference sequence). The CDR3 contains 14 residues. Here the CDR3 reads CASSIGGSGNTIYF. The CDR3 DNA sequence: TGTGCCAGTAGTATTGGAGGTTCTGGAAACACCATATATTTT.

The chain couples TRBV14 to TRBJ2-1; 7 positions match TRBD1. The CDR3 runs 15 residues. Germline CDR1 and CDR2: SGHDN and FVKESK. The junction had 9 bases not matched to a gene; V was cut back by 3 bases and J by 7 bases. The DNA of the CDR3 is TGTGCCAGCAGCCATCTGGGCAGGGGGTTTAATGAGCAGTTCTTC. It codes for CASSHLGRGFNEQFF.

This sequence joins TRBV9 and TRBJ2-3; 9 bases match TRBD2. The germline CDR1 and CDR2 sequences are SGDLS and YYNGEE. The CDR3 has 19 amino acids. The ends lost 3 bases at V and 6 bases at J; junction bases unmatched: 20. For the CDR3, the DNA is TGTGCCAGCAGCGCCGAAGGGGGCAGGTGGAGCGGGGGGATTGATACGCAGTATTTT. Its protein is CASSAEGGRWSGGIDTQYF.

The chain uses TRBV20-1 and TRBJ1-2; no firm D call. There are 13 residues in the CDR3. Germline values: CDR1 DFQATT, CDR2 SNEGSKA (reference sequence). The V and J ends lost 0 bases and 6 bases respectively, with 11 bases between them. As DNA, the CDR3 is TGCAGTGCTAGAGATGTGGGATTCGATGGCTACACCTTC. It codes for CSARDVGFDGYTF.

This clonotype was seen repeatedly, ten times or more. The chain links TRBV7-8 to TRBJ2-7; D is uncertain. CDR1 is SGHVS, CDR2 FQNEAQ, per germline. The CDR3 consists of 14 residues. With 0 bases removed from V and 4 bases from J, the gap between germline ends came to 10 bases. The CDR3 sequence: CASSLARFQYEQYF. The CDR3 DNA sequence: TGTGCCAGCAGCTTAGCGCGTTTTCAATACGAGCAGTACTTC.

This clonotype was counted ten times or more. The CDR3 bases are TGTGCCAGCAGCCATAAATTGGAGACGAACACTGAAGCTTTCTTT. It yields the protein CASSHKLETNTEAFF. The genes are TRBV11-2 and TRBJ1-1; D uncertain. V gave up 5 bases and J gave up 1 base, with 14 bases separating them. From germline, CDR1 is SGHAT and CDR2 FQNNGV. This CDR3 comprises 15 residues.

Many counts were recorded for this clonotype. This rearrangement joins TRBV7-9 to TRBJ2-5, with TRBD2 identical over 14 bases. The V gene end was trimmed by 5 bases and the J gene end by 4 bases; junction bases not matched to a gene: 6. Germline loops: CDR1 SEHNR, CDR2 FQNEAQ (reference sequence). The CDR3 has 16 amino acids. DNA of the CDR3: TGTGCCAGCAGCCCGTCCGGACTAGCGGGGGGAGAGACCCAGTACTTC. This gives the protein CASSPSGLAGGETQYF.

This clonotype came up many times. This sequence joins TRBV11-2 and TRBJ2-2, with a weak D call TRBD2 (6 bases). This CDR3 contains 14 residues. Germline V CDR1 and CDR2: SGHAT, FQNNGV. V was trimmed by 5 bases and J by 0 bases, leaving 7 bases between them. The CDR3 DNA reads as TGTGCCAGCAGCAGGACTACGAACACCGGGGAGCTGTTTTTT. Residues: CASSRTTNTGELFF.

The table lists this clonotype with a few counts. The V and J genes are TRBV5-1 and TRBJ2-5; no reliable D call. CDR3 length: 14 amino acids. Trimming stripped 2 bases from V and 0 bases from J, with 8 bases between. Germline-derived CDR1 and CDR2 are SGHRS and YFSETQ. CDR3 region: CASSFYAYQETQYF. In nucleotides, the CDR3 is TGCGCCAGCAGCTTTTACGCGTACCAAGAGACCCAGTACTTC.

This clonotype has ten or more counts. The V call is TRBV7-3, the J call TRBJ2-3, with D possibly being TRBD2 (6 bases). CDR3 length equals 15 residues. Trimming removed 3 bases from V and 2 bases from J, with 12 bases in between. Germline V lookup: CDR1 SGHTA, CDR2 FQGTGA. As DNA, the CDR3 is TGTGCCAGCAGCTTCTCTAGCGCCGACACAGATACGCAGTATTTT. Protein sequence: CASSFSSADTDTQYF. Based on the CDR3 plus reference TRBV7-3 and TRBJ2-3, the full variable domain is GAGVSQTPSNKVTEKGKYVELRCDPISGHTALYWYRQSLGQGPEFLIYFQGTGAADDSGLPNDRFFAVRPEGSVSTLKIQRTERGDSAVYLCASSFSSADTDTQYFGPGTRLTVL.

This clonotype was seen many times. This chain connects TRBV7-8 to TRBJ2-7; 8 bases fit TRBD2. This CDR3 is built from 14 residues. V was clipped by 5 bases and J by 7 bases; unmatched bases: 10. CDR1 and CDR2 from the germline V gene are SGHVS and FQNEAQ. CDR3 in amino acids: CASSATGTRGEQYF. In nucleotides, the CDR3 is TGTGCCAGCAGCGCTACCGGGACTAGGGGTGAGCAGTACTTC.

Comment on this clonotype: Germline is not matched at one junction end, which may reflect a read error. The gene calls are TRBV7-2 and TRBJ2-5; 7 bases align to TRBD2. This CDR3 spans 14 amino acids. Germline V CDR1 and CDR2: SGHTA, FQGNSA. The CDR3 nucleotides read TGTGCCAGCAGCTGGCTAGCGGTTCAAGAGGCCCAGTACTTC. Its translation is CASSWLAVQEAQYF. Full variable domain (outside the CDR3, taken from reference TRBV7-2 and TRBJ2-5): GAGVSQSPSNKVTEKGKDVELRCDPISGHTALYWYRQSLGQGLEFLIYFQGNSAPDKSGLPSDRFSAERTGGSVSTLTIQRTQQEDSAVYLCASSWLAVQEAQYFGPGTRLLVL.

This clonotype was seen many times. CDR3 in amino acids: CASSVDSDFSGANVLTF. CDR3 nucleotide sequence: TGTGCCAGCAGCGTAGATTCGGATTTCTCTGGGGCCAACGTCCTGACTTTC. The genes are TRBV9 and TRBJ2-6; D not resolved. The CDR3 totals 17 residues. CDR1 and CDR2 from the germline V gene are SGDLS and YYNGEE. With 0 bases removed from V and 0 bases from J, the gap between germline ends came to 10 bases.

In its sample, this clonotype was seen many times. The chain is built from TRBV6-1 and TRBJ2-7; 9 nucleotides match TRBD1. This CDR3 has 14 amino acids. Germline V CDR1 and CDR2: MNHNS, SASEGT. The ends lost 4 bases at V and 6 bases at J; junction bases unmatched: 7. CDR3 coding DNA: TGTGCCAGCAGTGGCCGGGACAGGGAAGGCGAGCAGTACTTC. Protein sequence: CASSGRDREGEQYF.

The chain links TRBV6-8 to TRBJ2-2; D possibly corresponds to TRBD2 (6 bases). The germline V and J ends were trimmed by 5 bases and 2 bases, with 12 bases remaining between them. Germline assignment: CDR1 MNHGY and CDR2 SAAAGT. The CDR3 runs 15 residues. In DNA form, the CDR3 reads TGTGCCAGCAGTGACCGCGGGACTAACACCGGGGAGCTGTTTTTT. It translates to CASSDRGTNTGELFF.

The rearrangement links TRBV11-2 to TRBJ2-5, with D unresolved. The CDR3 loop spans 13 amino acids. Trimming pared 3 bases from V and 1 base from J, leaving 6 bases between. Germline CDR1 reads SGHAT; CDR2 reads FQNNGV. The CDR3 is CASSFTAQETQYF. The CDR3 DNA reads TGTGCCAGCAGCTTCACAGCCCAAGAGACCCAGTACTTC.

V is TRBV13 and J is TRBJ2-4; 7 bases match TRBD2. This CDR3 contains 15 residues. The ends lost 2 bases at V and 9 bases at J; junction bases unmatched: 10. CDR1 and CDR2 from the germline V gene are PRHDT and FYEKMQ (reference sequence). The CDR3, as DNA: TGTGCCAGCAGCTTATTGGGAGGGGCACAAAGCATTCAGTACTTC. This sequence encodes CASSLLGGAQSIQYF.

J is TRBJ1-5 and V is TRBV20-1; D perhaps matches TRBD1 (5 bases). CDR1 and CDR2 from the germline V gene are DFQATT and SNEGSKA (reference sequence). The CDR3 length is 16 residues. V lost 0 bases, J lost 3 bases, and 15 bases lay in between. The DNA of the CDR3 is TGCAGTGCTAGAGATAGAGGAGGGGCCTTCAATCAGCCCCAGCATTTT. It is translated as CSARDRGGAFNQPQHF.

The chain couples TRBV4-2 to TRBJ1-1; possibly TRBD1 for D (6 bases). Germline loops: CDR1 LGHNA, CDR2 YNFKEQ. Trimming took off 3 bases at V and 5 bases at J, with 16 bases between the two ends. The CDR3 spans 15 residues. The CDR3 DNA reads TGTGCCAGCAGCCACAGCATACAGGGCGGGACTGAAGCTTTCTTT. As protein: CASSHSIQGGTEAFF.

In this sample, this clonotype turned up many times. The V gene is TRBV12-3 or TRBV12-4, the J gene TRBJ2-2; TRBD2 matches 12 bases. J gave up 12 bases and V 1 base, and 3 bases lay outside the gene matches. CDR3 length: 14 amino acids. The chain's CDR3 is CASSLGLAGEQLFF. The CDR3 coding sequence is TGTGCCAGCAGTTTAGGACTAGCGGGAGAACAGCTGTTTTTT.

There are a few counts of this clonotype. V is TRBV7-9 and J is TRBJ2-5; possibly TRBD2 for D (5 bases). The CDR3 length is 13 residues. Trimming pared 5 bases from V and 14 bases from J, leaving 21 bases between. Germline assignment: CDR1 SEHNR and CDR2 FQNEAQ (reference sequence). CDR3 bases: TGTGCCAGCAGCCACCCGGGTCTGGGCGGGTCTTACTTC. Protein sequence: CASSHPGLGGSYF. The full variable domain, completed using reference TRBV7-9 and TRBJ2-5, is DTGVSQNPRHKITKRGQNVTFRCDPISEHNRLYWYRQTLGQGPEFLTYFQNEAQLEKSRLLSDRFSAERPKGSFSTLEIQRTEQGDSAMYLCASSHPGLGGSYFGPGTRLLVL.

This clonotype occurred many times. V is TRBV5-1 and J is TRBJ2-7; 8 nucleotides line up with TRBD2. CDR1 is SGHRS, CDR2 YFSETQ, per germline. Losses at the gene ends were 2 bases for V and 4 bases for J; bases not matched to a gene: 5. The CDR3 totals 14 residues. As DNA, the CDR3 is TGCGCCAGCAGCTTTTCGCGGGGGGTATACGAGCAGTACTTC. Translation gives CASSFSRGVYEQYF.

In this sample, this clonotype turned up a few times. J is TRBJ2-1 and V is TRBV6-1, with 7 bases identical to TRBD1. Germline V gives CDR1 MNHNS, CDR2 SASEGT. CDR3 length: 15 residues. V trimming: 3 bases; J trimming: 8 bases; junction bases outside the gene matches: 10. This chain's CDR3 is CASSETGPAIYEQFF. CDR3 nucleotides: TGTGCCAGCAGTGAGACAGGGCCCGCCATCTATGAGCAGTTCTTC.

The table lists this clonotype with many counts. This rearrangement joins TRBV28 to TRBJ2-1; 11 bases fit TRBD2. V trimming: 2 bases; J trimming: 2 bases; junction bases outside the gene matches: 2. CDR3 length equals 16 residues. Per germline, CDR1 MDHEN and CDR2 SYDVKM. The CDR3 DNA reads as TGTGCCAGCAGTTTACTAGCGGGAGGACCCTACAATGAGCAGTTCTTC. Encoded protein: CASSLLAGGPYNEQFF.

This clonotype was picked up many times. This chain connects TRBV30 to TRBJ1-1, with D unclear. V was clipped by 3 bases and J by 0 bases, with 11 bases between them. Germline assignment: CDR1 GTSNPN and CDR2 SVGIG (reference sequence). CDR3 length equals 14 residues. This CDR3 is CAWRTGPVNTEAFF. The CDR3 nucleotides are TGTGCCTGGAGGACGGGTCCCGTGAACACTGAAGCTTTCTTT.

The sample holds one count of this clonotype. This sequence joins TRBV6-2 or TRBV6-3 and TRBJ2-1; possibly TRBD1 for D (5 bases). Trimming left V 4 bases short and J 9 bases short, with 13 bases between. Germline loops: CDR1 MNHEY, CDR2 SVGEGT. This CDR3 comprises 13 residues. In DNA, the CDR3 is TGTGCCAGCAGTTTATACCAGGGTAGTGAGCAGTTCTTC. The encoded protein is CASSLYQGSEQFF.

The sample holds a few counts of this clonotype. The chain is built from TRBV28 and TRBJ1-5; D remains unclear. Germline V gives CDR1 MDHEN, CDR2 SYDVKM. Trimming pared 5 bases from V and 4 bases from J, leaving 3 bases between. The CDR3 sequence is 11 residues long. The CDR3 DNA follows: TGTGCCAGCAGTACTAATCAGCCCCAGCATTTT. As protein: CASSTNQPQHF.

In its sample, this clonotype was seen a few times. The gene calls are TRBV29-1 and TRBJ2-1, with 9 bases matching TRBD2. The V segment lost 4 bases and the J segment 13 bases; nucleotides outside the gene matches: 11. The CDR3 is 13 amino acids. The germline V gene has CDR1 SQVTM and CDR2 ANQGSEA. CDR3 nucleotide sequence: TGCAGCGTTGCGTCCCTAGCGGGGAGGTCCCAGTTCTTC. Translated, it gives CSVASLAGRSQFF.

This clonotype was seen many times. The genes are TRBV6-1 and TRBJ2-4; D is unresolved. CDR3 length: 14 amino acids. Germline CDR1 reads MNHNS; CDR2 reads SASEGT. The V end was cut by 1 base, the J end by 2 bases, with 6 bases between. CDR3 DNA sequence: TGTGCCAGCAGTGAAGGGGGATCCAAAAACATTCAGTACTTC. Translated, it gives CASSEGGSKNIQYF.

This clonotype was seen many times. The V gene is TRBV20-1, the J gene TRBJ1-2; a weak D match, TRBD1 (5 bases). Trimming took off 0 bases at V and 5 bases at J, with 13 bases between the two ends. In germline, CDR1 is DFQATT, CDR2 SNEGSKA (reference sequence). The CDR3 extends over 14 amino acids. The CDR3 reads CSARDGTLGYGYTF. In nucleotides, the CDR3 is TGCAGTGCTAGAGATGGGACCCTGGGATATGGCTACACCTTC.